Listed below are T cell receptor beta chains from one sample, sequenced in a study of CD8 T cells in ankylosing spondylitis. Each CDR3 protein gets one entry after TCRdb re-called the 5' RACE reads with MiXCR. Here the sample spans about 130,000 distinct CDR3 sequences, approximately 14% being singletons. The sequencing sample was made of blood, either unsorted or a sorted T cell fraction (not recorded which). The receptor set was obtained from a female donor with ankylosing spondylitis or in good health (not recorded which). Both conserved end residues are part of each CDR3. A D gene is named only where the DNA matches it firmly. Only some rows state a clone size, as once, few, many or a class for expanded clones.

V	D	size	J	CDR3	DNA
TRBV5-1	-	few	TRBJ2-5	CASSLEGGPQETQYF	TGCGCCAGCAGCTTGGAGGGCGGGCCTCAAGAGACCCAGTACTTC
TRBV20-1	-	many	TRBJ1-2	CSASAGPYGYTF	TGCAGTGCTAGCGCAGGTCCTTATGGCTACACCTTC
TRBV30	-	-	TRBJ1-3	CAWSVPDGNTIYF	TGTGCCTGGAGTGTGCCTGACGGAAACACCATATATTTT
TRBV15	-	many	TRBJ2-1	CATSRDLVGVQTGQFF	TGTGCCACCAGCAGAGATCTGGTCGGGGTCCAAACGGGGCAGTTCTTC
TRBV5-1	-	few	TRBJ2-1	CASSLAGSNNEQFF	TGCGCCAGCAGCTTGGCGGGGTCCAACAATGAGCAGTTCTTC
TRBV29-1	-	-	TRBJ2-5	CSVVWAGFIETQYF	TGCAGCGTTGTTTGGGCGGGGTTCATAGAGACCCAGTACTTC
TRBV10-2	-	few	TRBJ2-7	CASSEPDGRIREQYF	TGCGCCAGCAGTGAGCCGGACGGACGGATCCGAGAGCAGTACTTC
TRBV29-1	-	many	TRBJ1-1	CSVETPGLTEAFF	TGCAGCGTTGAAACCCCAGGGCTGACTGAAGCTTTCTTT
TRBV7-8	TRBD2	many	TRBJ2-3	CASSLVRTSGLVSTDTQYF	TGTGCCAGCAGCTTAGTCAGGACTAGCGGGTTGGTAAGCACAGATACGCAGTATTTT
TRBV6-4	TRBD2	many	TRBJ2-1	CASSSTSGDYNEQFF	TGTGCCAGCAGTTCGACTAGCGGGGATTACAATGAGCAGTTCTTC
TRBV30	-	few	TRBJ1-5	CAWTKGLSGQPQHF	TGTGCCTGGACCAAGGGGCTGTCGGGTCAGCCCCAGCATTTT
TRBV20-1	-	many	TRBJ2-1	CSARDSRYNEQFF	TGCAGTGCTAGAGATAGCAGATACAATGAGCAGTTCTTC
TRBV19	-	many	TRBJ1-1	CASSIDLSKGATEAFF	TGTGCCAGTAGTATAGATCTTTCGAAGGGTGCGACTGAAGCTTTCTTT
TRBV20-1	-	many	TRBJ2-2	CSAGRQANTGELFF	TGCAGTGCAGGACGCCAAGCGAACACCGGGGAGCTGTTTTTT
TRBV5-1	TRBD2	-	TRBJ2-3	CASSFSTTSGRALTDTQYF	TGCGCCAGCAGCTTCTCGACGACTAGCGGGAGGGCCCTCACAGATACGCAGTATTTT
TRBV5-1	-	-	TRBJ2-2	CASSLAADGRPGELFF	TGCGCCAGCAGCTTGGCAGCGGACGGCCGACCCGGGGAGCTGTTTTTT
TRBV4-1	TRBD1	-	TRBJ1-2	CANSPEDRGYGYTF	TGCGCCAACAGCCCAGAAGACAGGGGCTATGGCTACACCTTC
TRBV7-9	-	many	TRBJ2-7	CASSRLDSFSEQYF	TGTGCCAGCAGCCGTCTGGACAGTTTTAGCGAGCAGTACTTC
TRBV18	-	-	TRBJ2-3	CASIRDPARSTDTQYF	TGTGCCAGCATACGGGACCCCGCAAGGAGCACAGATACGCAGTATTTT
TRBV7-9	TRBD2	many	TRBJ2-3	CASRLAGVSDTQYF	TGTGCCAGCAGATTAGCGGGAGTGTCAGATACGCAGTATTTT
TRBV9	-	few	TRBJ2-7	CASSVGTDVDEQYF	TGTGCCAGCAGCGTAGGGACAGATGTGGACGAGCAGTACTTC
TRBV27	TRBD1	many	TRBJ1-1	CASKPLRDSAMNTEAFF	TGTGCCAGCAAGCCCCTGAGGGACAGCGCTATGAACACTGAAGCTTTCTTT
TRBV20-1	-	many	TRBJ2-5	CSATPVGTRETQYF	TGCAGTGCTACCCCTGTGGGGACCAGAGAGACCCAGTACTTC
TRBV20-1	-	many	TRBJ2-1	CSARAVGGLYNEQFF	TGCAGTGCTAGAGCCGTGGGGGGCCTCTACAATGAGCAGTTCTTC
TRBV5-5	-	many	TRBJ1-4	CASSNPSGATNEKLFF	TGTGCCAGCAGCAATCCATCAGGAGCAACTAATGAAAAACTGTTTTTT
TRBV11-3	TRBD1	-	TRBJ2-7	CASNTLQGISCEQYF	TGTGCCAGCAATACCCTACAGGGGATCTCCTGCGAGCAGTACTTC
TRBV20-1	TRBD2	many	TRBJ2-1	CGWGGDYNEQFF	TGCGGGTGGGGGGGGGACTACAATGAGCAGTTCTTC
TRBV10-3	-	many	TRBJ1-1	CAIRTTENTEAFF	TGTGCCATCAGGACCACAGAAAACACTGAAGCTTTCTTT
TRBV15	-	many	TRBJ1-5	CATARDNQPQHF	TGTGCCACCGCCAGGGATAATCAGCCCCAGCATTTT
TRBV3-1	-	many	TRBJ1-1	CASAIPGVNTEAFF	TGTGCCAGCGCCATCCCGGGGGTGAACACTGAAGCTTTCTTT
TRBV12-3/TRBV12-4	-	-	TRBJ2-3	CASTPFPSGTDTQYF	TGTGCCAGCACCCCCTTCCCGTCGGGCACAGATACGCAGTATTTT
TRBV20-1	-	many	TRBJ1-3	CSARTSLTGNTIYF	TGCAGTGCCCGGACTTCATTAACTGGAAACACCATATATTTT
TRBV7-2	-	-	TRBJ1-3	CASSFGVGNTIYF	TGTGCCAGCAGCTTTGGGGTTGGAAACACCATATATTTT
TRBV12-3/TRBV12-4	-	few	TRBJ2-4	CASSLSRLGIAKNIQYF	TGTGCCAGCAGTTTAAGCCGGCTAGGTATAGCCAAAAACATTCAGTACTTC
TRBV5-1	TRBD2	many	TRBJ2-1	CASSLRSGEYNEQFF	TGCGCCAGCAGCTTGAGGAGCGGGGAATACAATGAGCAGTTCTTC
TRBV29-1	TRBD1	many	TRBJ2-3	CSVIYDRVGTDTQYF	TGCAGCGTTATATACGACAGGGTTGGCACAGATACGCAGTATTTT
TRBV6-1	-	few	TRBJ1-4	CASHSGGVDNEKLFF	TGTGCCAGCCATTCGGGGGGAGTAGATAATGAAAAACTGTTTTTT
TRBV7-6	TRBD2	few	TRBJ2-1	CASSQLLAGGSYNEQFF	TGTGCCAGCAGCCAATTACTAGCGGGGGGCTCCTACAATGAGCAGTTCTTC
TRBV7-2	-	-	TRBJ2-3	CASSLVPSSYDTQYF	TGTGCCAGCAGCTTAGTTCCTAGCTCCTATGATACGCAGTATTTT
TRBV29-1	-	few	TRBJ2-2	CSVEDPAGATNTGELFF	TGCAGCGTTGAAGATCCGGCGGGGGCCACGAACACCGGGGAGCTGTTTTTT
TRBV7-2	-	-	TRBJ1-5	CASSLDGTLPQHF	TGTGCCAGCAGCTTAGACGGCACCCTCCCCCAGCATTTT
TRBV10-1	-	many	TRBJ1-5	CASSHPWSQSNQPQHF	TGCGCCAGCAGTCACCCTTGGTCCCAAAGCAATCAGCCCCAGCATTTT
TRBV7-3	TRBD2	-	TRBJ2-1	CASSLRAGGPPKQFF	TGTGCCAGCAGCTTAAGAGCGGGAGGGCCTCCCAAGCAGTTCTTC
TRBV20-1	-	many	TRBJ2-7	CSAFRDPYEQYF	TGCAGTGCTTTCCGGGACCCCTACGAGCAGTACTTC
TRBV20-1	-	few	TRBJ2-3	CSASGSVWADTQYF	TGCAGTGCTAGCGGGTCGGTGTGGGCAGATACGCAGTATTTT
TRBV5-6	-	many	TRBJ2-3	CASSLGQSLTDTQYF	TGTGCCAGCAGCTTGGGACAGTCCCTAACAGATACGCAGTATTTT
TRBV12-3/TRBV12-4	-	many	TRBJ2-7	CASSAGLGEQYF	TGTGCCAGCAGTGCAGGGTTGGGCGAGCAGTACTTC
TRBV6-1	TRBD1	many	TRBJ2-1	CASSRGQGNNEQFF	TGTGCCAGCAGCAGGGGACAGGGAAACAATGAGCAGTTCTTC
TRBV27	-	-	TRBJ2-1	CASSLLGVGNEQFF	TGTGCCAGCAGTTTATTGGGAGTTGGCAATGAGCAGTTCTTC
TRBV30	TRBD1	-	TRBJ2-1	CAWSVGRGTYSYNEQFF	TGTGCCTGGAGTGTAGGCAGGGGGACATACTCCTACAATGAGCAGTTCTTC
TRBV20-1	-	many	TRBJ1-4	CSARVGETTNEKLFF	TGCAGTGCTAGAGTAGGAGAAACAACTAATGAAAAACTGTTTTTT
TRBV12-3/TRBV12-4	-	many	TRBJ1-2	CASIGDGYTF	TGTGCCAGCATCGGTGACGGCTACACCTTC
TRBV11-2	-	many	TRBJ1-1	CASSFRGNTEAFF	TGTGCCAGCAGCTTCCGGGGCAACACTGAAGCTTTCTTT
TRBV11-2	-	many	TRBJ2-7	CASSLDLAGEYF	TGTGCCAGCAGCTTAGATTTGGCAGGGGAGTACTTC
TRBV5-4	TRBD1	few	TRBJ2-2	CASSPGRTGGTGELFF	TGTGCCAGCAGCCCTGGACGGACAGGGGGCACCGGGGAGCTGTTTTTT
TRBV11-3	TRBD1	few	TRBJ2-3	CASSGTGDTDTQYF	TGTGCCAGCAGTGGGACAGGAGATACAGATACGCAGTATTTT
TRBV30	-	many	TRBJ1-1	CAWSRAVNTEAFF	TGTGCCTGGAGTAGGGCAGTGAACACTGAAGCTTTCTTT